The 2 T cell receptor beta chains given below trace back to one sample, sequenced in a study of OX40 agonist ivuxolimab in advanced cancers. The repertoire was sequenced with immunoSEQ multiplex PCR; TCRdb's copy has only in-frame clones and lacks some. The sample includes approximately 86,000 clones, 90% to 95% of them seen just once. The sequencing here drew on CD4+ or CD8+ T cells sorted from blood, taken in a trial of the OX40 agonist ivuxolimab. These receptors were collected from an adult with an advanced solid tumor such as melanoma, head and neck, liver or kidney cancer.

The chain links TRBV2 to TRBJ2-7; TRBD1 matches at 10 bases. CDR1 SNHLY and CDR2 FYNNEI come from the germline V gene. The CDR3 consists of 12 residues. With V trimmed by 6 bases and J by 6 bases, 2 bases remained unmatched. CDR3: CASRRDRGEQYF. The CDR3 DNA sequence: TGTGCCAGCAGGCGGGACAGGGGCGAGCAGTACTTC.

The chain employs TRBV7-9 and TRBJ1-2, with D unclear. Trimming removed 6 bases at V and 6 bases at J, with 14 bases between. The CDR3 loop spans 13 amino acids. The germline V gene has CDR1 SEHNR and CDR2 FQNEAQ (reference sequence). The CDR3 DNA is TGTGCCAGCAGGTATTCAACTAGCGATGGCTACACCTTC. Its translation is CASRYSTSDGYTF.